The T cell receptor beta chain under discussion was sequenced for a study of T cells in Graves' hyperthyroidism and ophthalmopathy. About the research overall: Before any treatment, at initial diagnosis, peripheral blood was collected. Study outcomes and limitations: Prediction of ophthalmopathy progression came a median around 6.1 months pre-onset.

RNA transcripts provided the source from which TCR beta CDR3 regions were amplified. First-round RT-PCR with HTBI primers amplified the TCR CDR3 region. TCRdb itself ran the multiplex PCR reads through MiXCR, one entry per CDR3 protein. Of hundreds of thousands of distinct CDR3 sequences in the sample, 12% to 15% were seen once. Trimming cost V 7 bases and J 6 bases, with 10 bases left between them. The length of the CDR3 is 12 residues. Germline CDR1 and CDR2: SNHLY and FYNNEI. This clonotype was counted ten times or more. Antigen unknown. Sequencing was performed on blood. The TCR sequence derives from a woman in her late teens or twenties with Graves' hyperthyroidism. The chain joins TRBV2 to TRBJ2-1; D unresolved. The CDR3 reads CASTYPVNEQFF. The DNA for the CDR3 is TGTGCCAGCACCTACCCCGTCAATGAGCAGTTCTTC.